The next 21 T cell receptor beta chains were all read from a single sample in a study of CD8+CD57+ T cells in acquired aplastic anemia. Investigators profiled TCR beta VDJ and CDR3 from genomic DNA template. TCRdb recomputed calls from the reads with MiXCR, one row per CDR3 protein. Of over 150,000 distinct CDR3 sequences detected, roughly 49% appear once; the ten largest clones hold approximately 12%. Sequenced patients had shown CD8+CD57+ cell expansion by flow cytometry. The sample was sorted CD4+, CD8+, or CD8+CD57+ T cells (not recorded which) from PBMCs. The receptor set was obtained from a human donor with aplastic anemia.

This clonotype has more than one count but fewer than ten. The chain carries TRBV2 and TRBJ2-7; 9 nucleotides match TRBD1. Germline lookup yields CDR1 SNHLY and CDR2 FYNNEI. The V segment lost 5 bases and the J segment 5 bases; nucleotides outside the gene matches: 7. CDR3 length: 14 amino acids. The CDR3 protein is CASSLDRGGDEQYF. The CDR3 nucleotides are TGTGCCAGCAGTTTGGACAGGGGAGGGGACGAGCAGTACTTC.

The CDR3 nucleotides are TGCAGTGCTAGAGATCGGGACCGGGACACAGGGCCCAATTCACCCCTCCACTTT. Its translation is CSARDRDRDTGPNSPLHF. The J gene is TRBJ1-6, the V gene TRBV20-1; tentatively, D is TRBD1 (6 bases). The V and J ends lost 0 bases and 7 bases respectively, with 22 bases between them. Germline CDR1 is DFQATT and CDR2 is SNEGSKA (reference sequence). The CDR3 length is 18 residues.

Details on this clonotype: One end of the junction is discordant with germline, which a read error may explain. The chain recombines TRBV10-3 with TRBJ1-5; D call uncertain. CDR3 length equals 13 residues. CDR1 is ENHRY, CDR2 SYGVKD, per germline. DNA of the CDR3: TGTGCCAGCAGTGAGAGGGAAAATCAGCCCCAGCATTTT. Translation gives CASSERENQPQHF.

On this clonotype: A much larger clone sits a single nucleotide away, making a read error possible. The CDR3 end shows no conserved phenylalanine or tryptophan, and so a read error is likely. The chain links TRBV27 to TRBJ1-6; D gene unclear. This CDR3 has 12 amino acids. CDR1 and CDR2 from the germline V gene are MNHEY and SMNVEV (reference sequence). The V and J ends lost 7 bases and 6 bases respectively, with 7 bases between them. The DNA of the CDR3 is TGTGCCAGCACTTACGGTAATTCACCCCTCCACCTT. Protein: CASTYGNSPLHL.

This clonotype was picked up many times. J is TRBJ2-1 and V is TRBV7-9, with D perhaps TRBD1 (5 bases). V was cut by 5 bases and J by 6 bases, with 11 bases left in between. Germline V lookup: CDR1 SEHNR, CDR2 FQNEAQ (reference sequence). This CDR3 is 13 amino acids long. DNA of the CDR3: TGTGCCAGCAGCAACCGACAGCCCAATGAGCAGTTCTTC. Its protein is CASSNRQPNEQFF.

This clonotype appeared many times. This chain connects TRBV6-5 to TRBJ1-1; D call uncertain. V lost 4 bases to trimming and J lost 11 bases, with 17 bases between them. The CDR3 contains 13 residues. Germline lookup yields CDR1 MNHEY and CDR2 SVGAGI. The CDR3: CASSSPKAVEAFF. The CDR3 nucleotides read TGTGCCAGCAGTTCCCCCAAGGCCGTGGAGGCTTTCTTT.

This clonotype was seen only once. The CDR3 does not end in the conserved phenylalanine or tryptophan, so this is likely a read error. Because the CDR3's place on the DNA is in doubt, the DNA is left out and the CDR3 is given as listed by TCRdb. The genes are TRBV29-1 and TRBJ2-5; the D call TRBD2 from the table was never checked on the DNA. Looked up from germline, CDR1 is SQVTM and CDR2 is ANQGSEA. The CDR3 has 10 amino acids, counting both end residues. The CDR3 reads CSVASRELPP.

This clonotype appeared a few times. The genes are TRBV10-3 and TRBJ2-7, with 8 bases that match TRBD1. This CDR3 region has 15 residues. V shed 0 bases, J shed 5 bases, and the junction held 6 bases outside the gene matches. Germline lookup yields CDR1 ENHRY and CDR2 SYGVKD. CDR3 bases: TGTGCCATCAGTGAGTCGGACAGGGTTGGGGACGAGCAGTACTTC. Translated, it gives CAISESDRVGDEQYF.

The chain uses TRBV2 and TRBJ2-7; TRBD1 matches at 10 bases. V lost 4 bases and J lost 7; bases outside the gene matches: 7. The germline V gene encodes CDR1 SNHLY and CDR2 FYNNEI. CDR3 length: 14 residues. The CDR3 region is CASSAATGGGEQYF. The DNA of the CDR3 is TGTGCCAGCAGTGCAGCGACAGGGGGCGGGGAGCAGTACTTC. The full variable domain, rest sourced from reference TRBV2 and TRBJ2-7, is EPEVTQTPSHQVTQMGQEVILRCVPISNHLYFYWYRQILGQKVEFLVSFYNNEISEKSEIFDDQFSVERPDGSNFTLKIRSTKLEDSAMYFCASSAATGGGEQYFGPGTRLTVT.

The V call is TRBV7-9, the J call TRBJ2-5, with D perhaps being TRBD1 or TRBD2 (5 bases each). The germline V gene has CDR1 SEHNR and CDR2 FQNEAQ (reference sequence). The CDR3 has 14 residues. The V and J ends lost 5 bases and 7 bases respectively, with 17 bases between them. The CDR3 loop reads CASSAPGTASTQYF. CDR3 nucleotides: TGTGCCAGCAGCGCGCCTGGGACCGCTTCGACCCAGTACTTC.

J is TRBJ2-5 and V is TRBV5-1; tentative D call: TRBD1 (5 bases). Germline V lookup: CDR1 SGHRS, CDR2 YFSETQ. Deletions cut 7 bases from V and 5 bases from J, with 18 bases between. This CDR3 region has 14 residues. The CDR3 spells CASSRSGKWETQYF. Here the CDR3 DNA reads TGCGCCAGCTCTCGTTCAGGGAAATGGGAGACCCAGTACTTC.

J is TRBJ1-6 and V is TRBV29-1; D is unclear. Germline lookup yields CDR1 SQVTM and CDR2 ANQGSEA. Trimming took off 4 bases at V and 4 bases at J, with 11 bases between the two ends. The CDR3 contains 14 residues. CDR3 in amino acids: CSVAEGQYNSPLHF. The CDR3 DNA is TGCAGCGTTGCGGAGGGCCAGTATAATTCACCCCTCCACTTT. The full variable domain, in which reference TRBV29-1 and TRBJ1-6 provide the parts outside the CDR3, is SAVISQKPSRDICQRGTSLTIQCQVDSQVTMMFWYRQQPGQSLTLIATANQGSEATYESGFVIDKFPISRPNLTFSTLTVSNMSPEDSSIYLCSVAEGQYNSPLHFGNGTRLTVT.

This clonotype was counted many times. The rearrangement links TRBV19 to TRBJ1-1; D ambiguous. Germline V gene sequence: CDR1 LNHDA, CDR2 SQIVND (reference sequence). The CDR3 has 11 residues. V lost 3 bases, J lost 4 bases, and 3 bases lay in between. The CDR3 sequence is CASSMVTEAFF. DNA for the CDR3: TGTGCCAGTAGTATGGTCACTGAAGCTTTCTTT.

This clonotype was seen more than once but under ten times. The chain links TRBV5-4 to TRBJ1-1, with 9 bases identical to TRBD1. Trimming cost V 3 bases and J 0 bases; bases outside gene matches: 3. CDR1 and CDR2 (germline): SGHNT, YYREEE (reference sequence). CDR3 size: 15 residues. The CDR3 spells CASSSRTGVNTEAFF. The CDR3 nucleotides read TGTGCCAGCAGCTCCCGGACAGGGGTGAACACTGAAGCTTTCTTT. The full variable domain, in which reference TRBV5-4 and TRBJ1-1 provide the parts outside the CDR3, is ETGVTQSPTHLIKTRGQQVTLRCSSQSGHNTVSWYQQALGQGPQFIFQYYREEENGRGNFPPRFSGLQFPNYSSELNVNALELDDSALYLCASSSRTGVNTEAFFGQGTRLTVV.

Only a few counts were recorded for this clonotype. The chain carries TRBV7-4 and TRBJ2-1; D possibly uses TRBD1 or TRBD2 (5 bases each). CDR3 length: 14 amino acids. The V gene's germline CDR1 is SGHVT and CDR2 SQSDAQ. V dropped 4 bases and J dropped 5 bases, with 12 bases sitting between them. CDR3 sequence: CASSSGTSNNEQFF. The CDR3 bases are TGTGCCAGCAGCTCAGGGACGTCGAACAATGAGCAGTTCTTC.

The chain couples TRBV20-1 to TRBJ2-3; 9 positions match TRBD2. V shed 4 bases, J shed 9 bases, and the junction held 8 bases outside the gene matches. The CDR3 loop spans 13 amino acids. Germline assignment: CDR1 DFQATT and CDR2 SNEGSKA (reference sequence). CDR3 nucleotides: TGCAGTGCTACAAGCGGGGGGTATGGCACGCAGTATTTT. Its protein product is CSATSGGYGTQYF.

The chain combines TRBV10-3 with TRBJ2-3, with 15 bases aligning to TRBD2. Germline V gene data show CDR1 as ENHRY and CDR2 as SYGVKD. With V trimmed by 2 bases and J by 6 bases, 3 bases remained unmatched. The CDR3 has 16 amino acids. In DNA, the CDR3 is TGTGCCATCAGTGAGGGGACTAGCGGGGGGTTGGATACGCAGTATTTT. It codes for CAISEGTSGGLDTQYF.

This clonotype has a count of ten or more. This chain uses TRBV4-1 with TRBJ2-7; 12 nucleotides line up with TRBD2. The CDR3 runs to 15 residues. Germline trimming cut 4 bases from V and 5 bases from J; bases unmatched to any gene: 6. CDR1 MGHRA and CDR2 YSYEKL come from the germline V gene. For the CDR3, the DNA is TGCGCCAGCAGCCCGACTAGCGGGGGAAATAACGAGCAGTACTTC. Residues: CASSPTSGGNNEQYF.

The chain joins TRBV27 to TRBJ1-1, with D unresolved. With 2 bases removed from V and 8 bases from J, the gap between germline ends came to 12 bases. The germline V gene has CDR1 MNHEY and CDR2 SMNVEV (reference sequence). The CDR3 has 13 amino acids. The CDR3 spells CASSLNGRREAFF. For the CDR3, the DNA is TGTGCCAGCAGTTTAAACGGAAGGAGGGAAGCTTTCTTT.

Many counts were recorded for this clonotype. J is TRBJ1-2 and V is TRBV5-1, with D unclear. This CDR3 is built from 11 residues. The germline V gene has CDR1 SGHRS and CDR2 YFSETQ. V was cut by 0 bases and J by 7 bases, with 4 bases left in between. Here the CDR3 reads CASSLGAGYTF. The CDR3 coding sequence is TGCGCCAGCAGCTTGGGGGCTGGCTACACCTTC.

This clonotype was seen many times. The chain links TRBV10-3 to TRBJ2-2; no clear D. The CDR3 runs to 14 residues. Germline values: CDR1 ENHRY, CDR2 SYGVKD. The V and J ends lost 7 bases and 5 bases respectively, with 14 bases between them. The DNA for the CDR3 is TGTGCCATCATGGCCCCCCAGAGGACCGGGGAGCTGTTTTTT. Its translation is CAIMAPQRTGELFF.